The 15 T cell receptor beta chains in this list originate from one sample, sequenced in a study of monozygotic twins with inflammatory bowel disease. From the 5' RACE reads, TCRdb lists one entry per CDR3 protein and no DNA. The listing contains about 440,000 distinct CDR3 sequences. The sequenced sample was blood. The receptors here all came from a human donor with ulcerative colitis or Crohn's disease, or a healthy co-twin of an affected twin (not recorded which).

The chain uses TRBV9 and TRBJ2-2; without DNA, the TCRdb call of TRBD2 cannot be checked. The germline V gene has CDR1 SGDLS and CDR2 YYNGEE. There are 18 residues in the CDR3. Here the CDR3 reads CASSVVGLAAILTGELFF.

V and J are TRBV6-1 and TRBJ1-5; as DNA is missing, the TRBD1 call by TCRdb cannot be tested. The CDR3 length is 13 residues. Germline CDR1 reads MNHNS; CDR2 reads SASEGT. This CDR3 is CASSFNRDGPQHF.

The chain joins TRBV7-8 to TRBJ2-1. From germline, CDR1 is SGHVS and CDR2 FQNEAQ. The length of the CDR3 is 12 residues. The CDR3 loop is CASRLTSDEQFF.

The CDR3 loop reads CSVEGVLLTDGYTF. The chain joins TRBV29-1 to TRBJ1-2. The V gene's germline CDR1 is SQVTM and CDR2 ANQGSEA. The CDR3 is 14 amino acids.

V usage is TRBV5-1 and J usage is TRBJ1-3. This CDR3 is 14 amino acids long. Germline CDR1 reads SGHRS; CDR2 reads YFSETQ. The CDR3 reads CASSLDWSGNTIYF.

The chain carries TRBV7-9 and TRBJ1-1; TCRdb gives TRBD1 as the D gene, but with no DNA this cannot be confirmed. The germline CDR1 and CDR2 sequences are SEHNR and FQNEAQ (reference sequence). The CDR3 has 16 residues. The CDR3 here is CASSPGGGQGNTEAFF.

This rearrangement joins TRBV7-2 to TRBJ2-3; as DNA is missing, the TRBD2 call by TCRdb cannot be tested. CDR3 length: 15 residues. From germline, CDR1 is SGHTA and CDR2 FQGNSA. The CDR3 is CASSFYLAGRDTQYF.

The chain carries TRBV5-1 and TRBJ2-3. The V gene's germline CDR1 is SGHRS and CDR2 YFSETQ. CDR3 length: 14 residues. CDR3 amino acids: CASSLKLGTDTQYF.

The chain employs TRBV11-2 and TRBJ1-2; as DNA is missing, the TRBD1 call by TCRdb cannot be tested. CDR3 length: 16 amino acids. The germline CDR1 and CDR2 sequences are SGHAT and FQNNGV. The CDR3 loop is CASSLDRDGDSYGYTF.

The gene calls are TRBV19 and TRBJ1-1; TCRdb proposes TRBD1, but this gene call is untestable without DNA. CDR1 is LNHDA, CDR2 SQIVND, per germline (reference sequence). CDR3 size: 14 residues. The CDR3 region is CASKLDRGTSEAFF.

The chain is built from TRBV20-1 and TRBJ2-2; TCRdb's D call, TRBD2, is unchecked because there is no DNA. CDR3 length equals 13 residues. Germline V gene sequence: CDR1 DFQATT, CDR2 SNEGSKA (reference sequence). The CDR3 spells CSAAGRVNGELFF.

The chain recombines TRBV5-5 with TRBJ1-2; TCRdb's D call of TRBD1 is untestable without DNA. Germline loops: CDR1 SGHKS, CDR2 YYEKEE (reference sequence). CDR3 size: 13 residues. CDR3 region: CASSVQGVPGYTF.

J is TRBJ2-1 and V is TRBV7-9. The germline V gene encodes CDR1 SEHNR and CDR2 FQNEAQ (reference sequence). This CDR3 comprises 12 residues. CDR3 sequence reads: CASDSLNNEQFF.

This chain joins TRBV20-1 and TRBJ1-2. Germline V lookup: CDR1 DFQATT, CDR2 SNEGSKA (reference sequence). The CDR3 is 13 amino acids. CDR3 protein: CSARDLVSYGYTF.

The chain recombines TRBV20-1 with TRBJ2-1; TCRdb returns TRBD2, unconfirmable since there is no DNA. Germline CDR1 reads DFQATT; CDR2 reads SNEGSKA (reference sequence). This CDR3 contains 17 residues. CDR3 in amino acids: CSASPNAGTSPNVGQFF.